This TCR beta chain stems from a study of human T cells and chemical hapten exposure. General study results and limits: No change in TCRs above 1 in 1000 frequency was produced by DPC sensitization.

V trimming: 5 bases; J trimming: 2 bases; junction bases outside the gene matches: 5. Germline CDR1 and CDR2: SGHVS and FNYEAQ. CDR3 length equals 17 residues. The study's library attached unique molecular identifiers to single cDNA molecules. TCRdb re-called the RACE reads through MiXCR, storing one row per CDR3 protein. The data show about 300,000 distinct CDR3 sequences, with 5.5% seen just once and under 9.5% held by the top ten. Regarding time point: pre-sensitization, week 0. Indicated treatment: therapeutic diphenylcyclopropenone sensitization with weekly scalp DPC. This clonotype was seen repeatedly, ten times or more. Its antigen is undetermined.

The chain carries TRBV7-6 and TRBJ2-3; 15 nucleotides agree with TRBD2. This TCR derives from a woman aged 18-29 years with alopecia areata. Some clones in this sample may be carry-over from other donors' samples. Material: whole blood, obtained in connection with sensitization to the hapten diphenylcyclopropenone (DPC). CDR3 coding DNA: TGTGCCAGCAGCCCCGGGACTAGCGGGGGGTACACAGATACGCAGTATTTT. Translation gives CASSPGTSGGYTDTQYF. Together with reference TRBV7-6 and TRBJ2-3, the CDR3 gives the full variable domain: GAGVSQSPRYKVTKRGQDVALRCDPISGHVSLYWYRQALGQGPEFLTYFNYEAQQDKSGLPNDRFSAERPEGSISTLTIQRTEQRDSAMYRCASSPGTSGGYTDTQYFGPGTRLTVL.